These T cell receptor beta chains were read from a single sample in a study of shared T cell receptors in the human thymus. TCRdb's table, derived via immunoSEQ multiplex PCR, lists solely in-frame clones and lacks some. The sample holds approximately 730,000 clones, 80% to 90% seen once. The same sample was also used in a study of human thymus T cells.

Sequenced input: thymocytes. The source of these receptors is a girl under three years old with a congenital heart defect. Both conserved end residues are part of each CDR3. The D gene is left open where the match is weak. Some rows have no size entry. The others give once, few or many, or a class for an expanded clone.

>TRBD2|-|TRBV28|TRBJ2-1
TGTGCCAGCAGTTTGTGCCAAGCTGTACGAGCGGGGGGGCCCAATGAGCAGTTCTTC
CASSLCQAVRAGGPNEQFF
>TRBD2|-|TRBV4-1|TRBJ2-1
TGCGCCAGCAGCCAAGAAGTGGGGACTAGGGTGGGGTCCGAGCAGTTCTTC
CASSQEVGTRVGSEQFF
>-|-|TRBV2|TRBJ2-6
TGTGCCAGCACCCACTACACAGGGACTGGGGCCAACGTCCTGACTTTC
CASTHYTGTGANVLTF
>-|-|TRBV5-5|TRBJ2-2
TGTGCCAGCAGCTTTACAGGGTTCACGGCCTCGACCGGGGAGCTGTTTTTT
CASSFTGFTASTGELFF
>-|-|TRBV18|TRBJ1-6
TGTGCCAGCTCACCTCATCCCCAGGGGCCCCTCCAAAAGGCAATCCAAAATTCACCCCTCCACTTT
CASSPHPQGPLQKAIQNSPLHF
>-|-|TRBV5-6|TRBJ1-1
TGTGCCAGCAGCTTTGAGAGGCTGAACACTGAAGCTTTCTTT
CASSFERLNTEAFF
>TRBD1|-|TRBV25-1|TRBJ1-2
TGTGCCAGCAGTGAATCAGGGACAGGGAACTATGGCTACACCTTC
CASSESGTGNYGYTF
>-|once|TRBV30|TRBJ2-5
TGTGCCTGGGAGGGTGCCGAGACCCAGTACTTC
CAWEGAETQYF
>-|-|TRBV28|TRBJ1-2
TGTGCCAGCAGGTCTGACAGAATCTATGGCTACACCTTC
CASRSDRIYGYTF
>-|-|TRBV11-2|TRBJ2-7
TGTGCCAGCAGCTCGGGAATGATTCCCTACGAGCAGTACTTC
CASSSGMIPYEQYF
>TRBD1|-|TRBV6-5|TRBJ1-1
TGTGCCAGCAGTTACAAGCGGACAGGTTTGGGCACTGAAGCTTTCTTT
CASSYKRTGLGTEAFF
>-|-|TRBV11-2|TRBJ1-1
TGTGCCAGCAGCCAAGCTAAAAGGAACACTGAAGCTTTCTTT
CASSQAKRNTEAFF
>TRBD2|-|TRBV4-2|TRBJ2-7
TGTGCCAGCAGCCAAGGTCCCACTCCCAATCTGACTAGCGGGGGGACCTACGAGCAGTACTTC
CASSQGPTPNLTSGGTYEQYF
>-|-|TRBV5-8|TRBJ1-6
TGTGCCAGCAGCTTCTTTTCGCCCCTCCACTTT
CASSFFSPLHF
>TRBD1|-|TRBV23-1|TRBJ1-2
TGCGCCAGCAGTCACCTCTCCGGACAGGGTTATAGGGATGGCTACACCTTC
CASSHLSGQGYRDGYTF
>TRBD1|few|TRBV4-3|TRBJ1-5
TGCGCCAGCAGCCAAGATCTAGAGGCCCGGACAGGGTTCGCTCAGCCCCAGCATTTT
CASSQDLEARTGFAQPQHF
>TRBD1|-|TRBV10-1|TRBJ1-4
TGCGCCAAAACGGGACAGCCCAATGAAAAACTGTTTTTT
CAKTGQPNEKLFF
>TRBD1|-|TRBV10-3|TRBJ1-1
TGTGCCATCAGGGCCAGGGGGCCTACAACCACTGAAGCTTTCTTT
CAIRARGPTTTEAFF
>-|-|TRBV19|TRBJ1-6
TGTGCCAGTAGTAACCGTGCCGGTTTCTATAATTCACCCCTCCACTTT
CASSNRAGFYNSPLHF
>-|-|TRBV6-1|TRBJ1-2
TGTGCCAGCGGCGGTGGAGGGATCTATGGCTACACCTTC
CASGGGGIYGYTF
>TRBD1|-|TRBV10-3|TRBJ1-1
TGTGCCATCAGTGGCCCACAGGGGGAAGGTTATAGGAACACTGAAGCTTTCTTT
CAISGPQGEGYRNTEAFF
>-|-|TRBV14|TRBJ2-2
TGTGCCAGCAGCCAATGGGGGGACACCGGGGAGCTGTTTTTT
CASSQWGDTGELFF
>-|-|TRBV2|TRBJ1-5
TGTGCCAGCAGTGAACGCAGGGCACAGCCCCAGCATTTT
CASSERRAQPQHF
>-|-|TRBV9|TRBJ2-6
TGTGCCAGCAGCCCTAAGCTCCTCCGGGACTTTACTCGCTCTGGGGCCAACGTCCTGACTTTC
CASSPKLLRDFTRSGANVLTF
>-|once|TRBV5-1|TRBJ2-3
TGCGCCAGCAGCGTGCGACTAGGCGGTACGCAGTATTTT
CASSVRLGGTQYF
>TRBD1|-|TRBV11-2|TRBJ2-7
TGTGCCAGCAGCCCCCTGACCGGGACAGATTTAGACGAGCAGTACTTC
CASSPLTGTDLDEQYF
>TRBD1|-|TRBV28|TRBJ2-7
TGTGCCAGCAGCCTTCGGGACAGGTTACCCTACGAGCAGTACTTC
CASSLRDRLPYEQYF
>-|once|TRBV20-1|TRBJ1-2
TGCAGTGCTGGCGAGAGGTATGGCTACACCTTC
CSAGERYGYTF
>-|few|TRBV7-9|TRBJ1-2
TGTGCCAGCAGCTTAGACGGGGAAGGGGGCTACACCTTC
CASSLDGEGGYTF
>TRBD1|-|TRBV6-1|TRBJ2-7
TGTGCCAGCAGCCAAGCACAGGGGGCAACCTACGAGCAGTACTTC
CASSQAQGATYEQYF
>-|-|TRBV25-1|TRBJ1-4
TGTGCCAGCAGTGAACCCAGAAACCCCGGGGGGGGTAATGAAAAACTGTTTTTT
CASSEPRNPGGGNEKLFF
>TRBD1|-|TRBV6-1|TRBJ2-7
TGTGCCAGCAGGCCGGGACAGGTGATGGACGAGCAGTACTTC
CASRPGQVMDEQYF
>-|once|TRBV5-1|TRBJ2-2
TGCGCCAGCAGCGGGCAGGGGACAACCGGGGAGCTGTTTTTT
CASSGQGTTGELFF
>-|-|TRBV5-1|TRBJ1-1
TGCGCCAGCAGCCTCGCCAACCGGGAAGCTTTCTTT
CASSLANREAFF
>-|-|TRBV2|TRBJ2-2
TGTGCCAGCAGGACGGGGGTCATGCGCGCGAACACCGGGGAGCTGTTTTTT
CASRTGVMRANTGELFF
>-|-|TRBV5-6|TRBJ1-3
TGTGCCAGCAGCGTACTTTCTAACTCTGGAAACACCATATATTTT
CASSVLSNSGNTIYF
>-|-|TRBV6-6|TRBJ1-1
TGTGCCAGCAGTTCGACTTCTTTTGAAGCTTTCTTT
CASSSTSFEAFF
>TRBD2|-|TRBV6-1|TRBJ2-7
TGTGCCAGCAGTGGGAAGCGGGGGCCTTACGAGCAGTACTTC
CASSGKRGPYEQYF
>TRBD1|-|TRBV27|TRBJ1-2
TGTGCCAGCAGCTCTCCGGGACAGGGTACTAACTATGGCTACACCTTC
CASSSPGQGTNYGYTF
>-|-|TRBV27|TRBJ1-2
TGTGCCAGCAGAGCGAGGGCGGATGGCTACACCTTC
CASRARADGYTF
>TRBD2|once|TRBV7-9|TRBJ2-1
TGTGCCAGCAGCTCACTGGGTTTCAGGCGGGGGTTAAACAATGAGCAGTTCTTC
CASSSLGFRRGLNNEQFF
>TRBD1|-|TRBV29-1|TRBJ1-1
TGCAGCGTTCTTTGGACAGGAGAGAACACTGAAGCTTTCTTT
CSVLWTGENTEAFF
>TRBD1|-|TRBV12-5|TRBJ1-6
TGTGCTAGTGGTTTCGGGACAGGGGCTAACTCCTATAATTCACCCCTCCACTTT
CASGFGTGANSYNSPLHF
>-|once|TRBV9|TRBJ1-1
TGTGCCAGCAGTAAGACAGAGAACACTGAAGCTTTCTTT
CASSKTENTEAFF
>-|-|TRBV6-5|TRBJ2-7
TGTGCCAGCAGATCCTGGAGGGGACACGAGCAGTACTTC
CASRSWRGHEQYF
>TRBD2|-|TRBV7-6|TRBJ2-3
TGTGCCAGCAGCTCAAAAGCGGGGGGGACCCCTAGCACAGATACGCAGTATTTT
CASSSKAGGTPSTDTQYF
>-|-|TRBV7-9|TRBJ1-2
TGTGCCAGCAGCTTACAGGAAGGGGACACCTTC
CASSLQEGDTF
>TRBD2|once|TRBV27|TRBJ2-1
TGTGCCAGCTCACCCCCCGGACTAGCGGGGGGGCGGCGTGGGAATGAGCAGTTCTTC
CASSPPGLAGGRRGNEQFF
>-|few|TRBV29-1|TRBJ1-5
TGCAGCGTTCGTGTCAGTAGCAATCAGCCCCAGCATTTT
CSVRVSSNQPQHF
>TRBD1|once|TRBV27|TRBJ1-2
TGTGCCAGCAAGCTTGACAGGGAAAATGGCTACACCTTC
CASKLDRENGYTF
>TRBD1|-|TRBV5-1|TRBJ1-4
TGCGCCAGCAGCTTAGGGACAGTTGGGAGCAAGGCTAATGAAAAACTGTTTTTT
CASSLGTVGSKANEKLFF
>TRBD2|-|TRBV7-6|TRBJ2-7
TGTGCCAGCAGCGTTGGACTAGGCGCGTACGAGCAGTACTTC
CASSVGLGAYEQYF